A selection of T cell receptor beta chains follows, all from one sample in a study of T cell responses to AZD1222 COVID-19 vaccine. Only in-frame clones appear in the TCRdb table, and some are missing; sequencing was by immunoSEQ multiplex PCR. In the table there are some 30,000 clones, approximately 91% of which are singletons. The sequenced sample was peripheral blood, obtained on day 0 of AZD1222 vaccination. These TCRs come from an adult in good health. CDR3s include the opening cysteine and the closing phenylalanine or tryptophan. A D gene is named only where the DNA matches it firmly.

>TRBD1|TRBV5-1|TRBJ1-1
CASSPRTGGENTEAFF
TGCGCCAGCAGCCCTCGGACAGGGGGGGAGAACACTGAAGCTTTCTTT
>TRBD1|TRBV7-2|TRBJ1-5
CASSLGTGWQPQHF
TGTGCCAGCAGCTTAGGGACAGGGTGGCAGCCCCAGCATTTT
>TRBD1|TRBV19|TRBJ1-1
CASSQGQGGTEAFF
TGTGCCAGTAGTCAGGGACAGGGAGGCACTGAAGCTTTCTTT
>TRBD1|TRBV27|TRBJ2-7
CASSSSDRGGEQYF
TGTGCCAGCAGTTCCTCGGACAGGGGTGGGGAGCAGTACTTC
>TRBD2|TRBV5-1|TRBJ2-5
CASSLEGTTTQYF
TGCGCCAGCAGCTTGGAAGGGACTACGACCCAGTACTTC
>NA|TRBV2|TRBJ1-5
CASSGGIRGVQPQHF
TGTGCCAGCAGTGGGGGCATCAGGGGAGTTCAGCCCCAGCATTTT
>NA|TRBV19|TRBJ1-3
CASSIGRKSGNTIYF
TGTGCCAGTAGTATCGGCAGGAAGTCTGGAAACACCATATATTTT
>NA|TRBV7-2|TRBJ2-1
CASSSRGNEQFF
TGTGCCAGCAGCTCAAGGGGGAATGAGCAGTTCTTC
>TRBD1|TRBV14|TRBJ2-2
CASSRTGLSLTGELFF
TGTGCCAGCAGCCGGACAGGGCTCTCCCTCACCGGGGAGCTGTTTTTT
>NA|TRBV6-5|TRBJ2-2
CASSYKPTNTGELFF
TGTGCCAGCAGTTACAAGCCTACTAACACCGGGGAGCTGTTTTTT
>TRBD1|TRBV6-5|TRBJ1-3
CASSRTGVENTIYF
TGTGCCAGCAGCCGGACAGGGGTGGAGAACACCATATATTTT